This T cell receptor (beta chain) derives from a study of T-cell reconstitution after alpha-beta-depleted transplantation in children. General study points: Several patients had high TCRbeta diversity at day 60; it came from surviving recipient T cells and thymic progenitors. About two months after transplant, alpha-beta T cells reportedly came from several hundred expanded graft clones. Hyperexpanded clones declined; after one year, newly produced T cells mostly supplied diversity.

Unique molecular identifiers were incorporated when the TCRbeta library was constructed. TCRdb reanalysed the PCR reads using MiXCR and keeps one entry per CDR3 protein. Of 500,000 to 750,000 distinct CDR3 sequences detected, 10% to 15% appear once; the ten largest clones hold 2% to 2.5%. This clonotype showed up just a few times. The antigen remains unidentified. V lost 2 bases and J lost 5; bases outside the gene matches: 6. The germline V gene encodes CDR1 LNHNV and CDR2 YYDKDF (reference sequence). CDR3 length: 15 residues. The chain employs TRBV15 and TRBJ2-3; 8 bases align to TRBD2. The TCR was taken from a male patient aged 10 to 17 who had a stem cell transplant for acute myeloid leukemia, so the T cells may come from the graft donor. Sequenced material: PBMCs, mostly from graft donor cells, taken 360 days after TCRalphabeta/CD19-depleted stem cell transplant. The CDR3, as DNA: TGTGCCACCAGCAGAAGCGGGAGTGGGGGAGATACGCAGTATTTT. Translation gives CATSRSGSGGDTQYF.